Listed here are 14 T cell receptor beta chains from one sample, sequenced in a study of T cell responses to AZD1222 COVID-19 vaccine. Generated by immunoSEQ multiplex PCR, the TCRdb table keeps only in-frame clones and is missing some. The sample has 120,000 to 150,000 clones; under 95% are singletons. The source material was peripheral blood, sampled on day 0 of AZD1222 vaccination. The receptors were sampled from an adult in good health.

The chain uses TRBV14 and TRBJ1-2; D gene ambiguous. The CDR3 consists of 12 residues. Germline V gene lookup returns CDR1 SGHDN and CDR2 FVKESK. Trimming stripped 2 bases from V and 0 bases from J, with 1 base between. In DNA form, the CDR3 reads TGTGCCAGCAGCCAAACTAACTATGGCTACACCTTC. Translating it yields CASSQTNYGYTF. The whole variable domain, filled in from reference TRBV14 and TRBJ1-2, reads EAGVTQFPSHSVIEKGQTVTLRCDPISGHDNLYWYRRVMGKEIKFLLHFVKESKQDESGMPNNRFLAERTGGTYSTLKVQPAELEDSGVYFCASSQTNYGYTFGSGTRLTVV.

The J gene is TRBJ1-2, the V gene TRBV29-1; D remains ambiguous. Trimming took off 6 bases at V and 3 bases at J, with 20 bases between the two ends. Germline V gene sequence: CDR1 SQVTM, CDR2 ANQGSEA. This CDR3 has 15 residues. The CDR3 loop is CSVTLEGSEDYGYTF. CDR3 nucleotides: TGCAGCGTCACCTTGGAGGGTTCAGAGGACTATGGCTACACCTTC.

The gene calls are TRBV18 and TRBJ2-1; D uncertain. This CDR3 has 13 amino acids. Germline CDR1 is KGHSH and CDR2 is LQKENI. V shed 8 bases and J shed 2 bases, with 10 bases lying between them. The CDR3 bases are TGTGCCAGCCGCCCCGAAACCTACAATGAGCAGTTCTTC. Its protein product is CASRPETYNEQFF.

The chain couples TRBV7-9 to TRBJ2-1; TRBD2 matches 10 bases. The CDR3 runs to 17 residues. Germline CDR1 and CDR2: SEHNR and FQNEAQ (reference sequence). J was trimmed by 7 bases and V by 4 bases; bases with no gene match: 13. The CDR3 DNA is TGTGCCAGCAGCTCACCGATATATAGCGGGGGGAAGAATGAGCAGTTCTTC. Its translation is CASSSPIYSGGKNEQFF.

The chain uses TRBV9 and TRBJ2-1; possibly TRBD1 or TRBD2 for D (6 bases each). The CDR3 spans 13 residues. CDR1 and CDR2 from the germline V gene are SGDLS and YYNGEE. The V end lost 2 bases, the J end lost 8 bases, and 11 bases lay between the germline ends. CDR3 sequence (DNA): TGTGCCAGCAGCGTTGGGGGGCTGGATGAGCAGTTCTTC. The encoded protein is CASSVGGLDEQFF. The whole variable domain, remainder taken from reference TRBV9 and TRBJ2-1, is DSGVTQTPKHLITATGQRVTLRCSPRSGDLSVYWYQQSLDQGLQFLIQYYNGEERAKGNILERFSAQQFPDLHSELNLSSLELGDSALYFCASSVGGLDEQFFGPGTRLTVL.

This clone was seen more than once but under ten times. The chain employs TRBV4-3 and TRBJ1-1; weak D call: TRBD1 (6 bases). The germline gives CDR1 LGHNA, CDR2 YSLEER. V was trimmed by 3 bases and J by 1 base, leaving 18 bases between them. The CDR3 has 17 residues. The CDR3 DNA is TGCGCCAGCAGCCAGACCTTCCGAGGGGGGGGGAACACTGAAGCTTTCTTT. Its protein is CASSQTFRGGGNTEAFF.

This clone was recorded once. The chain employs TRBV2 and TRBJ1-1, with D uncertain. This CDR3 region has 13 residues. Trimming cost V 6 bases and J 4 bases, with 12 bases left between them. Germline V gene sequence: CDR1 SNHLY, CDR2 FYNNEI. Written as DNA, the CDR3 is TGTGCCAGCAGGCCCATGTACGGCACTGAAGCTTTCTTT. Protein sequence: CASRPMYGTEAFF.

This chain links TRBV11-2 with TRBJ2-1; 10 nucleotides agree with TRBD1. CDR1 is SGHAT, CDR2 FQNNGV, per germline. This CDR3 is 15 amino acids long. J lost 9 bases, V lost 3 bases, and 8 bases had no gene match. CDR3 sequence reads: CASSFKTGGSGEQFF. The CDR3 coding sequence is TGTGCCAGCAGCTTTAAGACAGGGGGCTCGGGTGAGCAGTTCTTC.

This clone was seen a single time. The chain recombines TRBV28 with TRBJ1-2, with a weak D call TRBD1 (6 bases). Trimming took off 6 bases at V and 2 bases at J, with 10 bases between the two ends. CDR1 and CDR2 from the germline V gene are MDHEN and SYDVKM. The CDR3 spans 13 residues. In DNA form, the CDR3 reads TGTGCCAGCAGCGCCACAGGGAACTATGGCTACACCTTC. Translated: CASSATGNYGYTF.

V and J are TRBV19 and TRBJ1-2, with D hard to call. V lost 5 bases and J 2 bases, leaving 12 bases between the germline ends. The germline CDR1 and CDR2 sequences are LNHDA and SQIVND (reference sequence). This CDR3 region has 14 residues. CDR3: CASSPNGKNYGYTF. CDR3 nucleotide sequence: TGTGCCAGTAGTCCCAACGGGAAGAACTATGGCTACACCTTC.

The chain recombines TRBV10-3 with TRBJ2-5; D is undetermined. This CDR3 contains 15 residues. The V and J ends lost 4 bases and 1 base respectively, with 13 bases between them. CDR1 is ENHRY and CDR2 is SYGVKD in the germline V gene. In nucleotides, the CDR3 is TGTGCCATCAGTGGGCCATTATCAATCCAAGAGACCCAGTACTTC. Residues: CAISGPLSIQETQYF.

As regards this clone: Other DNA sequences in the sample encode the same CDR3. The chain is built from TRBV7-9 and TRBJ2-2, with D hard to call. This CDR3 is 12 amino acids long. Germline V gene data show CDR1 as SEHNR and CDR2 as FQNEAQ (reference sequence). The V end lost 3 bases, the J end lost 4 bases, and 3 bases lay between the germline ends. Here the CDR3 reads CASSLGTGELFF. In DNA form, the CDR3 reads TGTGCCAGCAGCTTGGGCACCGGGGAGCTGTTTTTT. The variable domain in full, completed from reference TRBV7-9 and TRBJ2-2, reads DTGVSQNPRHKITKRGQNVTFRCDPISEHNRLYWYRQTLGQGPEFLTYFQNEAQLEKSRLLSDRFSAERPKGSFSTLEIQRTEQGDSAMYLCASSLGTGELFFGEGSRLTVL.

The genes are TRBV11-2 and TRBJ1-5; D is unresolved. The germline V gene has CDR1 SGHAT and CDR2 FQNNGV. The length of the CDR3 is 14 residues. Deletions cut 5 bases from V and 2 bases from J, with 10 bases between. The CDR3 here is CASSPPGGNQPQHF. CDR3 bases: TGTGCCAGCAGCCCCCCGGGCGGCAATCAGCCCCAGCATTTT.

The chain combines TRBV10-3 with TRBJ1-4, with D perhaps TRBD1 (6 bases). The CDR3 length is 15 residues. Trimming shortened V by 0 bases and J by 4 bases, and 9 bases separated the two germline ends. Germline CDR1 and CDR2: ENHRY and SYGVKD. In nucleotides, the CDR3 is TGTGCCATCAGTGAGTCCTACAGGGTTAATGAAAAACTGTTTTTT. It codes for CAISESYRVNEKLFF.